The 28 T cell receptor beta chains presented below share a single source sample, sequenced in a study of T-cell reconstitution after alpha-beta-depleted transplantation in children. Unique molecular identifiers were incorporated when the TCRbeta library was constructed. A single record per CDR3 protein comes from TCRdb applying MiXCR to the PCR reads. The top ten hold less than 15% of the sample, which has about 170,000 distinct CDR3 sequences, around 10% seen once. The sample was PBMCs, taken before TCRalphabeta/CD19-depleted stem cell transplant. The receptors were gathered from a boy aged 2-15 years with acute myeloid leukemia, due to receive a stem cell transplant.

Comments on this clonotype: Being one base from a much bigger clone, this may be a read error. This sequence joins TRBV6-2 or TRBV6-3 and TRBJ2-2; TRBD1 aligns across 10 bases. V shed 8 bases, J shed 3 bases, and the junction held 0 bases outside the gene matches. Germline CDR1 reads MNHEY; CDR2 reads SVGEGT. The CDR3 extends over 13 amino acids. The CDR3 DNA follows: TGTGCCAGCGGGACAGGGGACACCGGGGAGCTGTTTTTT. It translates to CASGTGDTGELFF.

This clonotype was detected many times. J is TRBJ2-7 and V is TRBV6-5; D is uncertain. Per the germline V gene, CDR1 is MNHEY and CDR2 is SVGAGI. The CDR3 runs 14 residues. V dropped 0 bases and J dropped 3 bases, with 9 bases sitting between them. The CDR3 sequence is CASSYSHLGYEQYF. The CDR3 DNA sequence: TGTGCCAGCAGTTACTCTCATCTAGGCTACGAGCAGTACTTC.

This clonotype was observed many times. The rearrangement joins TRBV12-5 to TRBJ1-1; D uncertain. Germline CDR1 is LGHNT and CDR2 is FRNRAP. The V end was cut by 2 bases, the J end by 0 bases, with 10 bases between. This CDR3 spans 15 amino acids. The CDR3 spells CASGLHRYMNTEAFF. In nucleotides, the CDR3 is TGTGCTAGTGGTTTGCATCGGTATATGAACACTGAAGCTTTCTTT. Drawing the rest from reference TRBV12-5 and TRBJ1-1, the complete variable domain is DARVTQTPRHKVTEMGQEVTMRCQPILGHNTVFWYRQTMMQGLELLAYFRNRAPLDDSGMPKDRFSAEMPDATLATLKIQPSEPRDSAVYFCASGLHRYMNTEAFFGQGTRLTVV.

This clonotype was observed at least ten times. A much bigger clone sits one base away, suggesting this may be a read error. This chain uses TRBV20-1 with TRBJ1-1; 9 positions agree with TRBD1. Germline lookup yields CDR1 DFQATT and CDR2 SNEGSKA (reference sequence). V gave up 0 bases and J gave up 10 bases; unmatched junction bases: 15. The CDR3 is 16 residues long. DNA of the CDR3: TGCAGTGCTAGAGACTGGGAACCCCACAGGGGGCAGGGAGCTTTCTTT. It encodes CSARDWEPHRGQGAFF.

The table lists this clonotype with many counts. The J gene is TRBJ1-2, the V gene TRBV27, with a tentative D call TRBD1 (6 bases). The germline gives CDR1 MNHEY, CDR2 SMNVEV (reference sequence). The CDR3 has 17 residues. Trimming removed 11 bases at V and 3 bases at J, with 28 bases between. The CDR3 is CASRSRGGRQVDYGYTF. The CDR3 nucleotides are TGTGCCTCCCGATCCCGCGGGGGCCGGCAAGTCGACTATGGCTACACCTTC.

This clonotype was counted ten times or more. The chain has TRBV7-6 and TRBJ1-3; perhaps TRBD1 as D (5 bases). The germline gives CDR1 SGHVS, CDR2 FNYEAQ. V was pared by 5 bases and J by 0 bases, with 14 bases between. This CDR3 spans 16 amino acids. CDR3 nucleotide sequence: TGTGCCAGCAGCCTCCGGGACCGAACCTCTGGAAACACCATATATTTT. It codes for CASSLRDRTSGNTIYF.

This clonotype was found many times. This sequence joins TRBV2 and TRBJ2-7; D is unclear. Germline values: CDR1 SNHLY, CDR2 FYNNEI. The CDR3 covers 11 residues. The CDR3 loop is CASSESSEQYV. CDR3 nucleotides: TGTGCCAGCAGTGAGTCCTCCGAGCAGTACGTC.

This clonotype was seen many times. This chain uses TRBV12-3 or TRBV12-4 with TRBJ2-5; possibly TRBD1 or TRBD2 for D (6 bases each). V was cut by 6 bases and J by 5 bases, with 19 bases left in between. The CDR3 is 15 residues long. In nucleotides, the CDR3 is TGTGCCAGCAGCCCCGGGTGGGGGGCCCGGGAGACCCAGTACTTC. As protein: CASSPGWGARETQYF.

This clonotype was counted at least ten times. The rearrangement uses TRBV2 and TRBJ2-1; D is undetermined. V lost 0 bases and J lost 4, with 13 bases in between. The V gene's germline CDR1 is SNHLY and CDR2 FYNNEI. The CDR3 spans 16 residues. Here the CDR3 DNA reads TGTGCCAGCAGTGAAGCAGTTGAAACTCCTTACAATGAGCAGTTCTTC. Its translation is CASSEAVETPYNEQFF.

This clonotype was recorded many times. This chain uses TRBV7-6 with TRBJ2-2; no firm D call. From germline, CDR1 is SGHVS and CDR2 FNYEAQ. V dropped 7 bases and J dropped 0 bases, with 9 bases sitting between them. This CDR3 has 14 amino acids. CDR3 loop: CASKGNANTGELFF. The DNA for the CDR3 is TGTGCCAGCAAGGGCAACGCGAACACCGGGGAGCTGTTTTTT. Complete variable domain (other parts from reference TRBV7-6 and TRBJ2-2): GAGVSQSPRYKVTKRGQDVALRCDPISGHVSLYWYRQALGQGPEFLTYFNYEAQQDKSGLPNDRFSAERPEGSISTLTIQRTEQRDSAMYRCASKGNANTGELFFGEGSRLTVL.

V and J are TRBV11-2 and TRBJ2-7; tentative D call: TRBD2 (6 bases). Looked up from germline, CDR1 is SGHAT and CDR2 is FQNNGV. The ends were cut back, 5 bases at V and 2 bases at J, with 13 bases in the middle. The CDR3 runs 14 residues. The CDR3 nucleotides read TGTGCCAGCAGCCTCGGGACTTTAACCTACGAGCAGTACTTC. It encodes CASSLGTLTYEQYF.

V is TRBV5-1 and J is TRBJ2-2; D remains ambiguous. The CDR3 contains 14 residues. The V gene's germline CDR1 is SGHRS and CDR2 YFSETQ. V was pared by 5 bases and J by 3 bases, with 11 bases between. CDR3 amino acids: CASSFRTDTGELFF. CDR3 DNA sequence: TGCGCCAGCAGTTTCCGGACGGACACCGGGGAGCTGTTTTTT.

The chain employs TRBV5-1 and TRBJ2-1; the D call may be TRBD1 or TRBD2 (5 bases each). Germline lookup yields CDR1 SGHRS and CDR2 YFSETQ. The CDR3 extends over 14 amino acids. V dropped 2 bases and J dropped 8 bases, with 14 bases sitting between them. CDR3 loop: CASSLLGTSHEQFF. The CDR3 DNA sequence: TGCGCCAGCAGCTTACTGGGGACCTCACATGAGCAGTTCTTC.

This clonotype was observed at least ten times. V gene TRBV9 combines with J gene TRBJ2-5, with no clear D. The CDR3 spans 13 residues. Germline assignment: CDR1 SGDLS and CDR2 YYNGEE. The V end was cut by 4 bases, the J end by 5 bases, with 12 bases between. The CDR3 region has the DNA TGTGCCAGCAGCCCAACCCTCGAGGAGACCCAGTACTTC. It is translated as CASSPTLEETQYF. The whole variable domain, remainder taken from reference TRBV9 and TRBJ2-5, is DSGVTQTPKHLITATGQRVTLRCSPRSGDLSVYWYQQSLDQGLQFLIQYYNGEERAKGNILERFSAQQFPDLHSELNLSSLELGDSALYFCASSPTLEETQYFGPGTRLLVL.

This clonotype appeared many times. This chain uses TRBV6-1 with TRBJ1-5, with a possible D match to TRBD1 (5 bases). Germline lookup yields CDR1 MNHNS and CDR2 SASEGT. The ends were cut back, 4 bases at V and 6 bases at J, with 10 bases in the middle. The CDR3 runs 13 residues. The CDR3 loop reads CASSGGDSQPQHF. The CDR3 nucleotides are TGTGCCAGCAGTGGGGGCGATTCTCAGCCCCAGCATTTT.

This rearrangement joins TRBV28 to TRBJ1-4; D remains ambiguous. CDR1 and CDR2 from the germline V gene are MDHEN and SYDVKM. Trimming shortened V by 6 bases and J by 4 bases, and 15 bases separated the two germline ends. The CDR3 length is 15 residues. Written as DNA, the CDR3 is TGTGCCAGCAGGGTTCGCTTGGGGTATAATGAAAAACTGTTTTTT. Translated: CASRVRLGYNEKLFF.

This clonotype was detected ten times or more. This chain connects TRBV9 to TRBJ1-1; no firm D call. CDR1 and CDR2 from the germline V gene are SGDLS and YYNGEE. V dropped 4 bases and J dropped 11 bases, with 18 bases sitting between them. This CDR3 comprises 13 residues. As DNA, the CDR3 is TGTGCCAGCAGCCCGATGCCCGTCTCGCTTGCTTTCTTT. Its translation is CASSPMPVSLAFF.

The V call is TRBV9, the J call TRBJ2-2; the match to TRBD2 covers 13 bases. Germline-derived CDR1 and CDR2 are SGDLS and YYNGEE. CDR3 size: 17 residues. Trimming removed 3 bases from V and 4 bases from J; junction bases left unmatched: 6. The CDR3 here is CASSAPTSGRATGELFF. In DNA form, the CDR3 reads TGTGCCAGCAGCGCCCCAACTAGCGGGAGGGCCACCGGGGAGCTGTTTTTT.

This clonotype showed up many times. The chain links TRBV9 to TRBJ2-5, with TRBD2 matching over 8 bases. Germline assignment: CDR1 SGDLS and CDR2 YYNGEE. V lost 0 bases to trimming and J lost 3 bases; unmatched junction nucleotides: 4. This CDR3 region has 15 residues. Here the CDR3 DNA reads TGTGCCAGCAGCGTAGCGGGGGGGCTCGAAGAGACCCAGTACTTC. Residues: CASSVAGGLEETQYF.

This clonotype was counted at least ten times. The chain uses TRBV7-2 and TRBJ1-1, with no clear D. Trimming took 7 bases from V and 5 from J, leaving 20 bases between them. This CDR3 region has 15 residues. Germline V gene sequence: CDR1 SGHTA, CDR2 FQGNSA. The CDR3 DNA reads TGTGCCAGCATAAGAACTGTCTCGGCATATACTGAAGCTTTCTTT. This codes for CASIRTVSAYTEAFF.

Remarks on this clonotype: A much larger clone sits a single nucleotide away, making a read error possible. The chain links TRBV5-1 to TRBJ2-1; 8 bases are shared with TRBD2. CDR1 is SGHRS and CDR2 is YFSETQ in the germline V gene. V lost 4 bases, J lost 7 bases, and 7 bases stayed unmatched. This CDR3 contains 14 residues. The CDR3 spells CASSRGGTGNEQFF. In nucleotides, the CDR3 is TGCGCCAGCAGCCGCGGGGGGACCGGGAATGAGCAGTTCTTC.

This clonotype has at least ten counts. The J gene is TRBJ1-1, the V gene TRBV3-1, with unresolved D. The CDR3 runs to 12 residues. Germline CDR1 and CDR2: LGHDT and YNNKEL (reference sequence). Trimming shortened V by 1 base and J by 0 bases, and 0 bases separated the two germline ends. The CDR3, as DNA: TGTGCCAGCAGCCAAGTGAACACTGAAGCTTTCTTT. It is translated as CASSQVNTEAFF.

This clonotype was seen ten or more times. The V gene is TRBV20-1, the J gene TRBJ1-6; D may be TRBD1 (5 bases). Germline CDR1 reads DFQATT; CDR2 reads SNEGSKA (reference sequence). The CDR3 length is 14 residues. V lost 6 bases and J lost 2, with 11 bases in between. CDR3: CSAEAGPYNSPLHF. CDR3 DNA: TGCAGTGCCGAAGCGGGACCCTATAATTCACCCCTCCACTTT.

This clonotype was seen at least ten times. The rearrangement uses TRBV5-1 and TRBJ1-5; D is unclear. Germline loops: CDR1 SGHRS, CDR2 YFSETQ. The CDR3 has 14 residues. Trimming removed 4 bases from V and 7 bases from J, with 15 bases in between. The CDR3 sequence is CASSLRPGEQPQHF. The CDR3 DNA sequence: TGCGCCAGCAGCCTCAGACCCGGAGAACAGCCCCAGCATTTT.

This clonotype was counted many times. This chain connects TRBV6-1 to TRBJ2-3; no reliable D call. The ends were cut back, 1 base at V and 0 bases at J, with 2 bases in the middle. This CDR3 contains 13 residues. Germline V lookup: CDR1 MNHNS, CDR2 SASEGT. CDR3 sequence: CASSEGSTDTQYF. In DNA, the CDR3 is TGTGCCAGCAGTGAAGGGAGCACAGATACGCAGTATTTT.

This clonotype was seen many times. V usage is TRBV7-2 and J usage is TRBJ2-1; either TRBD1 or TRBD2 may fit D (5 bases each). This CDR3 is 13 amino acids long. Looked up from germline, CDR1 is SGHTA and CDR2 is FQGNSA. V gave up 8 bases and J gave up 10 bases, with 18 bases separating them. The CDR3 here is CASATSGLGEQFF. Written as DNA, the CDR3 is TGTGCCAGCGCCACATCGGGGCTGGGAGAGCAGTTCTTC.

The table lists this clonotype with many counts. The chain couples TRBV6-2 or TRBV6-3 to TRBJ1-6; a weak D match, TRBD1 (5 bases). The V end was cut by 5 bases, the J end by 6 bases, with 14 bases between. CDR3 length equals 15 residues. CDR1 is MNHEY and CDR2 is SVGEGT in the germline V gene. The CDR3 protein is CASSAPGPPNSPLHF. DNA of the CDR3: TGTGCCAGCAGTGCCCCGGGACCTCCTAATTCACCCCTCCACTTT.

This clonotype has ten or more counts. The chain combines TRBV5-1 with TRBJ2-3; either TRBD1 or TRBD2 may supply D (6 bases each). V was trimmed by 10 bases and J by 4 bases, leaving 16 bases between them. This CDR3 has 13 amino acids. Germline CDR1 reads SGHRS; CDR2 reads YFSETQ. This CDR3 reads CAGARGAADTQYF. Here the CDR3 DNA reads TGCGCCGGAGCGAGGGGGGCAGCAGATACGCAGTATTTT.